The clone carrying this T cell receptor beta chain was found many times. The antigen is undetermined. Germline CDR1 and CDR2: SGHVS and FNYEAQ. The junction had 19 bases not matched to a gene; V was cut back by 10 bases and J by 4 bases. This CDR3 is built from 16 residues. Time point indicated: newly diagnosed GD, antithyroid drugs for less than 3 months. Making the TCR library involved RNA that had been extracted from PBMCs. The entry originates in a study of regulatory T cells in long-lasting Graves disease. Overall study findings and caveats: The study found persistent patients shared more public clonotypes (roughly 2,600) than new patients (roughly 880). Among samples with persistent disease, TRBV28, TRBJ1-2 and TRBJ2-5 were favored.

To make TCR beta libraries, researchers used iRepertoire HTBI primers and Arm-PCR of CDR3 regions. TCRdb called the multiplex PCR reads again in MiXCR, with one record for every CDR3 protein. The sample includes about 560,000 distinct CDR3 sequences, 16% of them seen just once. These data were also filed under a second study, of T cells in Graves' hyperthyroidism and ophthalmopathy. That publication notes: Graves' hyperthyroidism showing no ophthalmopathy progression within 18 months was considered stable. With a median lead of approximately six months before onset, the model predicted ophthalmopathy.

The source was peripheral blood mononuclear cells (PBMCs), collected at new diagnosis, from a patient treated with antithyroid drugs. The chain uses TRBV7-6 and TRBJ2-7; 7 nucleotides align to TRBD1. The receptor's source is a man aged 18-30 years with Graves disease. The CDR3 DNA follows: TGTGCCACATCGGGACAGTATTCGCCGAAACCATACGAGCAGTACTTC. Translating it yields CATSGQYSPKPYEQYF.